This T cell receptor (beta chain) was recovered during a study of T cells in localized non-small cell lung cancer. There are 15 residues in the CDR3. The V gene's germline CDR1 is SGHDT and CDR2 YYEEEE. Trimming cost V 2 bases and J 1 base; bases outside gene matches: 5. Study observations and caveats: Exceeding tumor, uninvolved adjacent lung had the highest T cell clonality. Adjacent lung was found to contain a median roughly 50 of the top 100 tumor clones. Prolonged overall survival went with higher T cell density in the blood.

Worth noting for this clone: Its antigen remains unidentified.

Repertoires were generated with immunoSEQ multiplex PCR, while TCRdb's copy carries only in-frame clones and drops some. Among some 18,000 clones listed, roughly 80% were seen once. The sample in question was peripheral blood, obtained before any cancer treatment. V and J are TRBV5-6 and TRBJ1-2, with TRBD1 matching over 7 bases. The TCR was taken from a man between 40 and 70 years old with stage I lung adenocarcinoma. This chain's CDR3 is CASSLQGTLNYGYTF. CDR3 nucleotides: TGTGCCAGCAGCTTACAGGGGACCCTTAACTATGGCTACACCTTC.